These 18 T cell receptor beta chains originate from one sample sequenced in a study of T cell responses to AZD1222 COVID-19 vaccine. Measured with immunoSEQ multiplex PCR; TCRdb has only the in-frame clones, and not every one. The table has 80,000 to 95,000 clones, roughly 90% seen once. Sequenced material: peripheral blood, taken 28 days after the second AZD1222 dose. The receptor source for this set is an adult who received the AZD1222 COVID-19 vaccine.

The chain couples TRBV28 to TRBJ1-1; D is possibly TRBD1 (6 bases). V gave up 11 bases and J gave up 4 bases, with 8 bases separating them. Germline-derived CDR1 and CDR2 are MDHEN and SYDVKM. CDR3 length: 10 amino acids. The chain's CDR3 is CAAGATEAFF. For the CDR3, the DNA is TGTGCCGCAGGGGCCACTGAAGCTTTCTTT.

This chain connects TRBV7-2 to TRBJ2-1; D is unresolved. V was cut by 5 bases and J by 6 bases, with 20 bases left in between. This CDR3 region has 16 residues. Germline CDR1 SGHTA, CDR2 FQGNSA. The CDR3 loop is CASSLQKNPRANEQFF. The DNA of the CDR3 is TGTGCCAGCAGCCTCCAGAAAAACCCCCGGGCCAATGAGCAGTTCTTC.

The chain links TRBV9 to TRBJ2-1, with 7 nucleotides matching TRBD2. The V segment lost 0 bases and the J segment 0 bases; nucleotides outside the gene matches: 6. The germline gives CDR1 SGDLS, CDR2 YYNGEE. The CDR3 has 17 amino acids. In DNA, the CDR3 is TGTGCCAGCAGCGTAGAGGTCGGCGGGGGCTCCTACAATGAGCAGTTCTTC. It codes for CASSVEVGGGSYNEQFF.

The rearrangement joins TRBV6-2 or TRBV6-3 to TRBJ1-2; tentative D call: TRBD1 (6 bases). Looked up from germline, CDR1 is MNHEY and CDR2 is SVGEGT. The CDR3 is made up of 14 amino acids. Trimming stripped 5 bases from V and 0 bases from J, with 10 bases between. The CDR3 DNA is TGTGCCAGCAGTCGCCGGGACACTAACTATGGCTACACCTTC. Protein: CASSRRDTNYGYTF.

This clone was seen only once. CDR3 loop: CASSRRDNEQFF. The CDR3 DNA sequence: TGTGCCAGCAGCAGGCGGGACAATGAGCAGTTCTTC. The V call is TRBV11-2, the J call TRBJ2-1, with D possibly TRBD2 on 5 matching bases. The CDR3 sequence is 12 residues long. The V end was cut by 5 bases, the J end by 5 bases, with 7 bases between. Germline CDR1 and CDR2: SGHAT and FQNNGV.

V and J are TRBV5-6 and TRBJ1-2; no clear D gene. Trimming pared 0 bases from V and 4 bases from J, leaving 7 bases between. The CDR3 totals 13 residues. Germline-derived CDR1 and CDR2 are SGHDT and YYEEEE. In DNA form, the CDR3 reads TGTGCCAGCAGCTTGGACCTACCCTATGGCTACACCTTC. This encodes CASSLDLPYGYTF.

The chain combines TRBV28 with TRBJ2-7; D perhaps matches TRBD2 (5 bases). The length of the CDR3 is 14 residues. The germline V and J ends were trimmed by 5 bases and 0 bases, with 11 bases remaining between them. The germline CDR1 and CDR2 sequences are MDHEN and SYDVKM. The CDR3 reads CASSTGFLSYEQYF. The CDR3 nucleotides read TGTGCCAGCAGTACGGGGTTCCTCTCCTACGAGCAGTACTTC.

This clone was counted once. The CDR3 DNA reads TGCGCCAGCAGCCAAGAAGGGGCGGGGAGGTTGGCCTATGGCTACACCTTC. It yields the protein CASSQEGAGRLAYGYTF. The V call is TRBV4-1, the J call TRBJ1-2; D may be TRBD1 (5 bases). The CDR3 totals 17 residues. Germline V gene lookup returns CDR1 MGHRA and CDR2 YSYEKL. Trimming shortened V by 0 bases and J by 4 bases, and 18 bases separated the two germline ends.

This rearrangement joins TRBV9 to TRBJ2-5; the D is unclear. CDR1 is SGDLS and CDR2 is YYNGEE in the germline V gene. The CDR3 length is 13 residues. The V end lost 0 bases, the J end lost 4 bases, and 7 bases lay between the germline ends. The CDR3 loop is CASSVGLRETQYF. As DNA, the CDR3 is TGTGCCAGCAGCGTAGGGTTACGAGAGACCCAGTACTTC. The full variable domain, rest sourced from reference TRBV9 and TRBJ2-5, is DSGVTQTPKHLITATGQRVTLRCSPRSGDLSVYWYQQSLDQGLQFLIQYYNGEERAKGNILERFSAQQFPDLHSELNLSSLELGDSALYFCASSVGLRETQYFGPGTRLLVL.

V gene TRBV2 combines with J gene TRBJ1-5, with D unclear. CDR1 is SNHLY, CDR2 FYNNEI, per germline. V shed 3 bases and J shed 1 base, with 10 bases lying between them. The CDR3 spans 15 residues. CDR3 nucleotide sequence: TGTGCCAGCAGTGACCCCGGGGTCAGCAATCAGCCCCAGCATTTT. Protein product: CASSDPGVSNQPQHF.

The chain combines TRBV13 with TRBJ1-2; D remains ambiguous. The CDR3 totals 12 residues. Deletions cut 0 bases from V and 8 bases from J, with 7 bases between. CDR1 is PRHDT and CDR2 is FYEKMQ in the germline V gene (reference sequence). Here the CDR3 reads CASSLGRRGYTF. The CDR3 region has the DNA TGTGCCAGCAGCTTAGGACGGCGGGGCTACACCTTC. Full variable domain (rest looked up from reference TRBV13 and TRBJ1-2): AAGVIQSPRHLIKEKRETATLKCYPIPRHDTVYWYQQGPGQDPQFLISFYEKMQSDKGSIPDRFSAQQFSDYHSELNMSSLELGDSALYFCASSLGRRGYTFGSGTRLTVV.

This clone has only one observation. V is TRBV6-5 and J is TRBJ1-5, with D unresolved. V was shortened by 0 bases and J by 4 bases, with 13 bases between the two germline ends. The germline gives CDR1 MNHEY, CDR2 SVGAGI. The CDR3 runs to 16 residues. This chain's CDR3 is CASSYSKGRRNQPQHF. The CDR3 DNA reads TGTGCCAGCAGTTACTCGAAGGGAAGGAGGAATCAGCCCCAGCATTTT.

The chain is built from TRBV5-4 and TRBJ1-2; D is undetermined. The CDR3 has 18 residues. V was shortened by 0 bases and J by 0 bases, with 18 bases between the two germline ends. Germline V lookup: CDR1 SGHNT, CDR2 YYREEE (reference sequence). The CDR3 bases are TGTGCCAGCAGCTTGGGCCTTTCAATCCGACGAACTAACTATGGCTACACCTTC. Encoded protein: CASSLGLSIRRTNYGYTF.

The chain couples TRBV3-1 (or the pseudogene TRBV3-2) to TRBJ2-5; D unresolved. Germline CDR1 and CDR2: LGHDT and YNNKEL (reference sequence). The CDR3 is 14 residues long. V lost 0 bases and J 3 bases, leaving 8 bases between the germline ends. CDR3 in amino acids: CASSQEFGEETQYF. As DNA, the CDR3 is TGTGCCAGCAGCCAAGAGTTTGGGGAAGAGACCCAGTACTTC.

J is TRBJ1-4 and V is TRBV15, with a tentative D call TRBD1 (6 bases). CDR3 length: 15 amino acids. V lost 5 bases, J lost 5 bases, and 15 bases lay in between. Looked up from germline, CDR1 is LNHNV and CDR2 is YYDKDF (reference sequence). CDR3 nucleotides: TGTGCCACCAGCGGGGGGACACGGGAAAATGAAAAACTGTTTTTT. Translated, it gives CATSGGTRENEKLFF. The full variable domain, completed using reference TRBV15 and TRBJ1-4, is DAMVIQNPRYQVTQFGKPVTLSCSQTLNHNVMYWYQQKSSQAPKLLFHYYDKDFNNEADTPDNFQSRRPNTSFCFLDIRSPGLGDTAMYLCATSGGTRENEKLFFGSGTQLSVL.

The gene calls are TRBV28 and TRBJ2-1; TRBD1 matches at 8 bases. Trimming cost V 4 bases and J 8 bases; bases outside gene matches: 7. Germline CDR1 reads MDHEN; CDR2 reads SYDVKM. This CDR3 is built from 14 residues. This CDR3 is CASSYQGAIHEQFF. CDR3 DNA: TGTGCCAGCAGTTACCAGGGGGCTATACATGAGCAGTTCTTC.

The genes are TRBV14 and TRBJ1-1; 8 bases fit TRBD1. The CDR3 is made up of 16 amino acids. J was trimmed by 1 base and V by 1 base; bases with no gene match: 5. Germline CDR1 SGHDN, CDR2 FVKESK. For the CDR3, the DNA is TGTGCCAGCAGCCAAGGTACCGGGACAGGGAACACTGAAGCTTTCTTT. It encodes CASSQGTGTGNTEAFF.

The chain links TRBV5-1 to TRBJ1-2; 8 bases line up with TRBD1. V gave up 1 base and J gave up 5 bases; unmatched junction bases: 1. The CDR3 totals 13 residues. CDR1 SGHRS and CDR2 YFSETQ come from the germline V gene. CDR3 residues: CASSLRQGYGYTF. The CDR3 DNA is TGCGCCAGCAGCTTGAGACAGGGGTATGGCTACACCTTC.